This T cell receptor (beta chain) was profiled in a study of T-cell reconstitution after alpha-beta-depleted transplantation in children. This clonotype occurred many times. CDR3 length equals 14 residues. Between the trimmed V and J ends, which lost 0 bases and 3 bases, there was a span of 7 bases. The germline gives CDR1 SGDLS, CDR2 YYNGEE. Unique molecular identifiers were incorporated during preparation of the TCRbeta library. TCRdb passed the PCR reads through MiXCR, listing each CDR3 protein once. The sample yields hundreds of thousands of distinct CDR3 sequences, around 13% seen once. This specimen consisted of PBMCs, obtained before TCRalphabeta/CD19-depleted stem cell transplant. This sequence was found in a girl aged 2-10 years with congenital amegakaryocytic thrombocytopenia, due to receive a stem cell transplant. The gene calls are TRBV9 and TRBJ1-3, with no clear D. The DNA of the CDR3 is TGTGCCAGCAGCGTAGCTCTCGATGGAAACACCATATATTTT. This encodes CASSVALDGNTIYF.